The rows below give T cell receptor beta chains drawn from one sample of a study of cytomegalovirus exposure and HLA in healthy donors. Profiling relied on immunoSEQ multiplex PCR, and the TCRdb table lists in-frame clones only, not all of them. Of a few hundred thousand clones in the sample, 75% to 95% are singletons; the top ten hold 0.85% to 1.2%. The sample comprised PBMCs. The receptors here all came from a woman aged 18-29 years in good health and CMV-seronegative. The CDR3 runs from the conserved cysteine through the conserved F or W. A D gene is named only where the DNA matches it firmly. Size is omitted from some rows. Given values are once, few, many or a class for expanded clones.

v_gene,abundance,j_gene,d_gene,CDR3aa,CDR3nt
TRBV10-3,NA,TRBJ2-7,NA,CATEDRGGTYEQYF,TGTGCCACCGAAGACAGGGGAGGGACCTACGAGCAGTACTTC
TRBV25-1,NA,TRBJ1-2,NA,CASSPGGRLGYTF,TGTGCCAGCAGTCCCGGGGGTAGGCTTGGCTACACCTTC
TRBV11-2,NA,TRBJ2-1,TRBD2,CASRGLAGARSDYEQFF,TGTGCCAGCAGGGGACTAGCGGGAGCCCGATCGGACTATGAGCAGTTCTTC
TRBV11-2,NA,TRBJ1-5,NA,CASSLGGINQPQHF,TGTGCCAGCAGCTTGGGAGGGATCAATCAGCCCCAGCATTTT
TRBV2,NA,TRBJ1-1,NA,CASSGSGISEAFF,TGTGCCAGCAGTGGTTCGGGGATCTCTGAAGCTTTCTTT
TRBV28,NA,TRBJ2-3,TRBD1,CASTGTGLTDTQYF,TGTGCCAGCACCGGGACAGGGCTCACAGATACGCAGTATTTT
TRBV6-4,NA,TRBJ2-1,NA,CASSVKTTDEQFF,TGTGCCAGCAGTGTAAAGACAACCGATGAGCAGTTCTTC
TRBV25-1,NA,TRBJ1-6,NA,CASRTRQENSPLHF,TGTGCCAGCAGGACGAGACAGGAGAATTCACCCCTCCACTTT
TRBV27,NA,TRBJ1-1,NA,CASSLYPSGGTEAFF,TGTGCCAGCAGTCTTTATCCCTCGGGAGGCACTGAAGCTTTCTTT
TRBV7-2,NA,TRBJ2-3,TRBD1,CASSPAGQGGDTQYF,TGTGCCAGCAGCCCCGCCGGACAGGGGGGTGATACGCAGTATTTT
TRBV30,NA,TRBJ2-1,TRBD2,CAWSVQAGPYNEQFF,TGTGCCTGGAGTGTACAAGCGGGGCCCTACAATGAGCAGTTCTTC
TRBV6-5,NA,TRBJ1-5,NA,CASSYFPPAINQPQHF,TGTGCCAGCAGTTACTTCCCCCCAGCGATCAATCAGCCCCAGCATTTT
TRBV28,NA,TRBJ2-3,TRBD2,CASSTGTSGRSATQYF,TGTGCCAGCAGTACGGGGACTAGCGGGAGGTCGGCTACGCAGTATTTT
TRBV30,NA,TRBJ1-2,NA,CAWSVMQGYGYTF,TGTGCCTGGAGTGTCATGCAGGGCTATGGCTACACCTTC
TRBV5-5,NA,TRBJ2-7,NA,CASSLVLGRSYEQYF,TGTGCCAGCAGCTTGGTTCTAGGGAGGTCCTACGAGCAGTACTTC
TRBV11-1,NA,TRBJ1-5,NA,CASSLGANQPQHF,TGTGCCAGCAGCTTAGGGGCCAATCAGCCCCAGCATTTT
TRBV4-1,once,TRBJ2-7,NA,CASSQAGQDYEQYF,TGCGCCAGCAGCCAAGCTGGGCAGGACTACGAGCAGTACTTC
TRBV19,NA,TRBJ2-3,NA,CASSMTSSGDTQYF,TGTGCCAGTAGTATGACCAGCTCAGGGGATACGCAGTATTTT
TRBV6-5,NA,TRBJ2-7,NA,CASSYSQGTYEQYF,TGTGCCAGCAGTTACTCCCAGGGGACCTACGAGCAGTACTTC
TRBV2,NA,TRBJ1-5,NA,CASSSGLKAGGNQPQHF,TGTGCCAGCAGCTCGGGACTCAAGGCCGGGGGCAATCAGCCCCAGCATTTT
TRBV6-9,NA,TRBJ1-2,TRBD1,CASSSDRGQGGGYTF,TGTGCCAGCAGTTCCGACAGGGGGCAGGGTGGTGGCTACACCTTC
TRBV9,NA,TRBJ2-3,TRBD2,CASSVTGTSGVRVRDTQYF,TGTGCCAGCAGCGTTACGGGGACTAGCGGGGTGCGGGTGCGAGATACGCAGTATTTT
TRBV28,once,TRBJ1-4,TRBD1,CASTLNKGQGDEKLFF,TGTGCCAGCACCCTAAACAAGGGACAGGGGGATGAAAAACTGTTTTTT
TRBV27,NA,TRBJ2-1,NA,CASSSPFVARNEQFF,TGTGCCAGCAGTTCCCCTTTTGTAGCCCGTAATGAGCAGTTCTTC
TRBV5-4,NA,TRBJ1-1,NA,CASSLRQMNTEAFF,TGTGCCAGCAGCTTACGACAGATGAACACTGAAGCTTTCTTT
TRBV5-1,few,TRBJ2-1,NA,CASSLSGSNNEQFF,TGCGCCAGCAGCTTGTCGGGATCAAACAATGAGCAGTTCTTC
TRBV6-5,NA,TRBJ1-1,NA,CASSYDSTEAFF,TGTGCCAGCAGTTACGACAGCACTGAAGCTTTCTTT
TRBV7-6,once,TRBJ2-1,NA,CASSLRIQATDEQFF,TGTGCCAGCAGCTTGCGTATACAAGCGACCGATGAGCAGTTCTTC
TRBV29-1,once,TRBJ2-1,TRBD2,CSALTSGRSSYNEQFF,TGCAGCGCCTTGACTAGCGGGAGGAGCTCCTACAATGAGCAGTTCTTC
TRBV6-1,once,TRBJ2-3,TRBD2,CASKPGLAGDKYF,TGTGCCAGCAAGCCGGGACTAGCGGGAGACAAGTATTTT
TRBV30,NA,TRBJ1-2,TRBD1,CAWSKIAGQGNYGYTF,TGTGCCTGGAGTAAGATCGCGGGACAGGGTAACTATGGCTACACCTTC
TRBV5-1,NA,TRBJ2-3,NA,CASSPRAVYSDTQYF,TGCGCCAGCAGCCCGAGGGCCGTTTACTCGGATACGCAGTATTTT
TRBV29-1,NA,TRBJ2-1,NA,CSSRQVWDNEQFF,TGCAGCTCTCGGCAGGTGTGGGACAATGAGCAGTTCTTC
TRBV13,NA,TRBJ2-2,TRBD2,CASSTGLAGVGELFF,TGTGCCAGCAGCACGGGACTAGCGGGAGTCGGGGAGCTGTTTTTT
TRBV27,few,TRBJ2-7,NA,CASRRTSAYEQYF,TGTGCCAGCAGAAGGACATCCGCCTACGAGCAGTACTTC
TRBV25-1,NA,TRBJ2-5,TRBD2,CASSGRWLAGETQYF,TGTGCCAGCAGTGGGCGGTGGCTAGCGGGAGAGACCCAGTACTTC
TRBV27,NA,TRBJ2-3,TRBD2,CASSQGLAGAPRTDTQYF,TGTGCCAGCAGCCAAGGACTAGCGGGAGCCCCTCGCACAGATACGCAGTATTTT
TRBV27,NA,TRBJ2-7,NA,CASSLSTGEQYF,TGTGCCAGCAGTTTATCTACAGGCGAGCAGTACTTC
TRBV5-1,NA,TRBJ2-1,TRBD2,CASSEGAGDYNEQFF,TGCGCCAGCAGCGAAGGGGCGGGAGATTACAATGAGCAGTTCTTC
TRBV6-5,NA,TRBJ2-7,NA,CASRAEGAQYF,TGTGCCAGCAGAGCTGAGGGAGCGCAGTACTTC
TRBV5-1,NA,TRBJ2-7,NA,CASSLSGLGDEQYF,TGCGCCAGCAGCCTATCAGGCCTAGGGGACGAGCAGTACTTC
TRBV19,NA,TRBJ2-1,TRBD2,CATYPPGLAGGPKYNEQFF,TGTGCCACCTATCCGCCGGGACTAGCGGGAGGGCCGAAATACAATGAGCAGTTCTTC
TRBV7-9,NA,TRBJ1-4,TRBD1,CASSLARGQGGEKLFF,TGTGCCAGCAGCTTAGCGCGAGGACAGGGAGGTGAAAAACTGTTTTTT
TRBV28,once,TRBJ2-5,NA,CASSFDRNQETQYF,TGTGCCAGCAGTTTCGACAGGAACCAAGAGACCCAGTACTTC
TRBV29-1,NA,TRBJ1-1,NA,CSVGAGGEVEAFF,TGCAGCGTTGGGGCAGGAGGGGAGGTTGAAGCTTTCTTT